Listed below are T cell receptor beta chains from one sample, sequenced in a study of T cell repertoires in cytomegalovirus infection. From the reads, TCRdb called clonotypes with MiXCR, one entry per CDR3 protein. The sample holds some 160,000 distinct CDR3 sequences, roughly 18% seen once. Sequencing was carried out using CD8+ T cells from PBMCs. The receptors derive from a human donor in good health (CMV status not recorded). Some clones in this sample may be carry-over from other donors' samples. Both conserved end residues are part of each CDR3. D genes are given only for firm matches. Size values are once, few and many counts, or a class for expanded clones, and some rows have none.

V gene	J gene	clone size	D gene	CDR3 DNA	CDR3 protein
TRBV28	TRBJ2-1	NA	TRBD2	TGTGCCAGCAGTTTGGTCCCAGCGGGAGGGGCGGGCAATGAGCAGTTCTTC	CASSLVPAGGAGNEQFF
TRBV5-5	TRBJ2-1	few	TRBD1	TGTGCCAGCAGCTGGACAGGGGGAGAGCAGTTCTTC	CASSWTGGEQFF
TRBV19	TRBJ2-1	few	TRBD2	TGTGCCAGTAGTTTCGGGACTAGCGGGATCAATGAGCAGTTCTTC	CASSFGTSGINEQFF
TRBV10-1	TRBJ2-1	NA	NA	TGCGCCAGCAGTGAGTCCCCTGAGGCGCCCAATGAGCAGTTCTTC	CASSESPEAPNEQFF
TRBV7-6	TRBJ2-2	few	NA	TGTGCCAGCAGGCGTGGGGCCGGGGAGCTGTTTTTT	CASRRGAGELFF
TRBV2	TRBJ2-5	few	TRBD2	TGTGCCAGCAGGCACCCTAGCGGGGGAAAAGAGACCCAGTACTTC	CASRHPSGGKETQYF
TRBV28	TRBJ2-6	few	NA	TGTGCCAGCACGACTCCCAGGGCCTCTGGGGCCAACGTCCTGACTTTC	CASTTPRASGANVLTF
TRBV7-8	TRBJ2-7	few	NA	TGTGCCAGCAGCTTACGGGGCTTCTACGAGCAGTACTTC	CASSLRGFYEQYF
TRBV7-9	TRBJ2-5	NA	NA	TGTGCCAGCAGCCACGGAGGGGAGACCCAGTACTTC	CASSHGGETQYF
TRBV12-3/TRBV12-4	TRBJ2-1	NA	NA	TGTGCCAGCAGTTATACTCCTCAAAATGAGCAGTTCTTC	CASSYTPQNEQFF
TRBV19	TRBJ2-1	NA	TRBD1	TGTGCCAGTACCCAGGACAGGAACTACAATGAGCAGTTCTTC	CASTQDRNYNEQFF
TRBV2	TRBJ1-2	NA	NA	TGTGCCAGCACGGGTTCAGACTATGGCTACACCTTC	CASTGSDYGYTF
TRBV7-6	TRBJ2-1	NA	TRBD2	TGTGCCAGCAGCATCCGGACTAGCGGGGGGCCCCATGAGCAGTTCTTC	CASSIRTSGGPHEQFF
TRBV7-8	TRBJ2-1	NA	TRBD2	TGTGCCAGCAGCTCCCCCCACATATCGCGGGAGCCTACCCGGAATGAGCAGTTCTTC	CASSSPHISREPTRNEQFF
TRBV7-8	TRBJ2-1	few	TRBD1	TGTGCCAGCAGCCGCGGACAGGGGAGAGGTAATGAGCAGTTCTTC	CASSRGQGRGNEQFF
TRBV20-1	TRBJ1-2	few	TRBD1	TGCAGTGCTAGGCCTTACCCATGGTCCGGGACAGGGGTGGATGGCTACACCTTC	CSARPYPWSGTGVDGYTF
TRBV25-1	TRBJ1-1	few	NA	TGTGCCAGCAGGGCCACTGAAGCTTTCTTT	CASRATEAFF
TRBV7-9	TRBJ2-1	NA	TRBD1	TGTGCCAGCAGCCCGGGACAGACTTTTTACAATGAGCAGTTCTTC	CASSPGQTFYNEQFF
TRBV7-2	TRBJ2-3	few	TRBD2	TGTGCCAGCACCTCGGGACTAGCGGGTCTAGGGGATACGCAGTATTTT	CASTSGLAGLGDTQYF
TRBV20-1	TRBJ2-2	NA	TRBD2	TGCAGTGCTAGAGTGGGACAGGGAGTACTAGCGGGAGGGCCGGTCACCGGGGAGCTGTTTTTT	CSARVGQGVLAGGPVTGELFF
TRBV10-3	TRBJ2-1	NA	NA	TGTGCCATCAGATTTACAGATGAGCAGTTCTTC	CAIRFTDEQFF
TRBV7-6	TRBJ2-1	NA	NA	TGTGCCAGCAGCCCAGCAACCAGCGGTGAGCAGTTCTTC	CASSPATSGEQFF
TRBV12-3/TRBV12-4	TRBJ1-3	NA	NA	TGTGCCAGCGACGGGCAGGGTTATGGAAACACCATATATTTT	CASDGQGYGNTIYF
TRBV7-6	TRBJ2-3	few	NA	TGTGCCAGCAGCTTAAGATCGCCGGGAGATCGAGATACGCAGTATTTT	CASSLRSPGDRDTQYF
TRBV7-9	TRBJ2-1	few	NA	TGTGCCAGCATCCAGGGGGGGAACCCCTACAATGAGCAGTTCTTC	CASIQGGNPYNEQFF
TRBV28	TRBJ2-4	few	NA	TGTGCCAGCACTCTTTCCCTGGCCAAAAACATTCAGTACTTC	CASTLSLAKNIQYF
TRBV7-6	TRBJ2-7	NA	NA	TGTGCCAGCAGTTTTAAGGGGACCTACGAGCAGTACTTC	CASSFKGTYEQYF
TRBV12-3/TRBV12-4	TRBJ2-5	NA	TRBD2	TGTGCCAGCACAGGGACTAGCGGGACGGGAGAGACCCAGTACTTC	CASTGTSGTGETQYF
TRBV7-8	TRBJ2-7	NA	TRBD1	TGTGCCAGCAGCTACACAGGGGATCCCTACGAGCAGTACTTC	CASSYTGDPYEQYF
TRBV4-1	TRBJ2-1	NA	TRBD2	TGCGCCAGCAGCCGACTAGCGGGCGAAGAGCAGTTCTTC	CASSRLAGEEQFF
TRBV7-3	TRBJ2-3	few	TRBD2	TGTGCCAGCAGCTTAATCGGCGGGAGAACAGATACGCAGTATTTT	CASSLIGGRTDTQYF
TRBV7-2	TRBJ1-1	NA	TRBD1	TGTGCCAGCAGCCCCGGCAGGGGGCTAGAAGCTTTCTTT	CASSPGRGLEAFF
TRBV6-6	TRBJ1-6	NA	NA	TGTGCCAGCAGTGATAGGGGGACCACGGCACCCCTCCACTTT	CASSDRGTTAPLHF
TRBV20-1	TRBJ2-7	few	NA	TGCAGTGCTAGAGTCGCGGGTTACGAGCAGTACTTC	CSARVAGYEQYF
TRBV7-7	TRBJ2-2	NA	NA	TGTGCCAGCAGCGCTGGGAGGATCGGGGAGCTGTTTTTT	CASSAGRIGELFF
TRBV19	TRBJ2-1	NA	NA	TGTGCCAGTAGTATAGCGGCCCGAACCTCCTACAATGAGCAGTTCTTC	CASSIAARTSYNEQFF
TRBV7-3	TRBJ2-1	NA	NA	TGTGCCAGCAGCTTAAATTGGGGCTCCTACAATGAGCAGTTCTTC	CASSLNWGSYNEQFF
TRBV28	TRBJ1-1	few	NA	TGTGCCAGCAGTACCGCCCGGGGCGCAGACACTGAAGCTTTCTTT	CASSTARGADTEAFF
TRBV9	TRBJ1-1	few	NA	TGTGCCAGCAGCGGCGACCCCTCAAGGGACACTGAAGCTTTCTTT	CASSGDPSRDTEAFF
TRBV28	TRBJ2-5	NA	TRBD1	TGTGCCAGCAGACCAGGGGGCCTAGAGACCCAGTACTTC	CASRPGGLETQYF
TRBV7-9	TRBJ2-3	few	NA	TGTGCCAGCAGCCCAGAGCTGGGCACAGATACGCAGTATTTT	CASSPELGTDTQYF
TRBV7-9	TRBJ1-1	few	NA	TGTGCCAGCAGCTTAGCGAACACCAACACTGAAGCTTTCTTT	CASSLANTNTEAFF
TRBV20-1	TRBJ1-2	NA	NA	TGCAGTGCTACCCCCCAGTCGTTAGCTAACTATGGCTACACCTTC	CSATPQSLANYGYTF
TRBV2	TRBJ2-1	NA	TRBD2	TGTGCCAGCAGTCCCGGACTAGCGGGTTCGAGCTACAATGAGCAGTTCTTC	CASSPGLAGSSYNEQFF
TRBV29-1	TRBJ1-6	NA	NA	TGCACCCTGGGAGGGGGTAATTCACCCCTCCACTTT	CTLGGGNSPLHF
TRBV7-9	TRBJ2-7	few	NA	TGTGCCAGCAGCTTAGTAATGGGCACCCTGGAGCAGTACTTC	CASSLVMGTLEQYF
TRBV19	TRBJ2-7	few	NA	TGTGCCAGTAGTAGGGGTAACGACGAGCAGTACTTC	CASSRGNDEQYF
TRBV7-2	TRBJ1-5	few	TRBD1	TGTGCCAGCAGCTGGGGTCTCGGGACAGGGGGCGCTCAGCCCCAGCATTTT	CASSWGLGTGGAQPQHF
TRBV5-1	TRBJ2-7	few	TRBD1	TGCGCCAGCACCGGGACAGGGATCCACGAGCAGTACTTC	CASTGTGIHEQYF
TRBV25-1	TRBJ2-7	few	NA	TGTGCCAGCACCCCTCATGAGGGGCCTTCCTACGAGCAGTACTTC	CASTPHEGPSYEQYF
TRBV11-2	TRBJ2-7	NA	NA	TGTGCCAGCAGCTTAGACGGGGTTCGGGACGAGCAGTACTTC	CASSLDGVRDEQYF
TRBV20-1	TRBJ2-2	few	TRBD2	TGCAGTGCTAGAGTCCTTCCAACTAGCGGGAACGCGAACACCGGGGAGCTGTTTTTT	CSARVLPTSGNANTGELFF
TRBV7-9	TRBJ2-1	few	TRBD2	TGTGCCAGCAGTCCTGTAGCGGGGAGGTACAATGAGCAGTTCTTC	CASSPVAGRYNEQFF
TRBV4-2	TRBJ2-7	few	TRBD2	TGTGCCAGCAGCCAAACTAGCGGGACTACCTACGAGCAGTACTTC	CASSQTSGTTYEQYF
TRBV11-2	TRBJ2-2	few	NA	TGTGCCAGCAGCTTAAACGCTAGGGAGGTAAACACCGGGGAGCTGTTTTTT	CASSLNAREVNTGELFF
TRBV7-6	TRBJ1-2	few	TRBD1	TGTGCCAGCAGCTTAGGACAGGGGGCGTCCGGCTACACCTTC	CASSLGQGASGYTF
TRBV28	TRBJ1-1	NA	NA	TGTGCCAGCAGTCCCCGAACGAACACTGAAGCTTTCTTT	CASSPRTNTEAFF
TRBV7-8	TRBJ2-4	NA	NA	TGTGCCAGCAGCCCAGAGTACAGTCAGTACTTC	CASSPEYSQYF